Each of the 23 T cell receptor beta chains below was sequenced from the same sample in a study of cytomegalovirus exposure and HLA in healthy donors. PCR employed 60 Vbeta and 13 Jbeta primers. Repertoires were generated with immunoSEQ multiplex PCR, while TCRdb's copy carries only in-frame clones and drops some. Of over 100,000 clones listed, around four fifths are singletons. Sequenced sample: PBMCs. Every receptor here comes from a middle-aged man in good health and CMV-seronegative.

This chain connects TRBV5-4 to TRBJ2-7; 10 bases fit TRBD1. The CDR3 spans 14 residues. Germline assignment: CDR1 SGHNT and CDR2 YYREEE (reference sequence). The J segment lost 7 bases and the V segment lost 4 bases, leaving 8 bases of the junction unmatched. The CDR3 is CASSEDRGLGEQYF. The CDR3 coding sequence is TGTGCCAGCAGCGAAGACAGGGGGCTAGGAGAGCAGTACTTC.

This chain joins TRBV4-2 and TRBJ1-5, with D perhaps matching TRBD1 (5 bases). The CDR3 covers 15 residues. The germline CDR1 and CDR2 sequences are LGHNA and YNFKEQ. V was pared by 2 bases and J by 7 bases, with 15 bases between. DNA for the CDR3: TGTGCCAGCAGCCAAAACGAAGGGACTCAACAGCCCCAGCATTTT. This encodes CASSQNEGTQQPQHF.

This chain connects TRBV5-8 to TRBJ1-2; the D is unclear. The CDR3 spans 14 residues. Looked up from germline, CDR1 is SGHTS and CDR2 is YDEGEE. The V gene lost 0 bases and the J gene lost 4 bases, with 10 bases spanning the gap. CDR3 loop: CASSLAGGFYGYTF. For the CDR3, the DNA is TGTGCCAGCAGCTTGGCTGGCGGCTTCTATGGCTACACCTTC.

J is TRBJ2-5 and V is TRBV6-1, with 10 bases fitting TRBD2. This CDR3 is built from 15 residues. Germline CDR1 and CDR2: MNHNS and SASEGT. V was clipped by 11 bases and J by 5 bases; unmatched bases: 14. CDR3 coding DNA: TGTGCCGGGGGGAGCGGGAGGGCCTTCGGGGAGACCCAGTACTTC. Its protein product is CAGGSGRAFGETQYF.

V and J are TRBV9 and TRBJ2-7; D ambiguous. Germline assignment: CDR1 SGDLS and CDR2 YYNGEE. The CDR3 is 16 amino acids. Trimming shortened V by 2 bases and J by 0 bases, and 15 bases separated the two germline ends. CDR3 protein: CASSVSSAVHSYEQYF. Here the CDR3 DNA reads TGTGCCAGCAGCGTGTCCTCGGCGGTTCACTCCTACGAGCAGTACTTC.

The V call is TRBV7-2, the J call TRBJ1-5, with TRBD1 matching over 7 bases. Germline-derived CDR1 and CDR2 are SGHTA and FQGNSA. This CDR3 has 15 amino acids. V dropped 4 bases and J dropped 3; count of bases not matched to a gene: 6. CDR3 nucleotides: TGTGCCAGCAGCTCAACGGGACAGCCCAATCAGCCCCAGCATTTT. This translates into CASSSTGQPNQPQHF.

This chain links TRBV7-8 with TRBJ2-7; TRBD1 agrees at 9 bases. This CDR3 has 15 residues. J lost 6 bases, V lost 2 bases, and 8 bases had no gene match. Germline V gives CDR1 SGHVS, CDR2 FQNEAQ. The CDR3 sequence: CASSLKGQGVPEQYF. CDR3 DNA: TGTGCCAGCAGCTTAAAGGGACAGGGCGTACCCGAGCAGTACTTC. The full variable domain, rest sourced from reference TRBV7-8 and TRBJ2-7, is GAGVSQSPRYKVAKRGQDVALRCDPISGHVSLFWYQQALGQGPEFLTYFQNEAQLDKSGLPSDRFFAERPEGSVSTLKIQRTQQEDSAVYLCASSLKGQGVPEQYFGPGTRLTVT.

The chain combines TRBV6-8 with TRBJ2-5; 15 bases are shared with TRBD2. The CDR3 runs 18 residues. V lost 6 bases, J lost 0 bases, and 8 bases stayed unmatched. Germline V lookup: CDR1 MNHGY, CDR2 SAAAGT. The CDR3 protein is CASSTGTSGRKYQETQYF. In DNA form, the CDR3 reads TGTGCCAGCAGCACCGGGACTAGCGGGAGGAAGTACCAAGAGACCCAGTACTTC.

The chain employs TRBV11-3 and TRBJ2-1, with D possibly being TRBD2 (5 bases). The CDR3 spans 13 residues. In germline, CDR1 is SGHNT, CDR2 YENEEA. V was shortened by 5 bases and J by 4 bases, with 9 bases between the two germline ends. DNA for the CDR3: TGTGCCAGCAGCGCGGAGGAATACAATGAGCAGTTCTTC. As protein: CASSAEEYNEQFF.

The genes are TRBV5-6 and TRBJ2-1; weak D call: TRBD2 (6 bases). CDR1 is SGHDT, CDR2 YYEEEE, per germline. The V and J ends lost 3 bases and 0 bases respectively, with 10 bases between them. The CDR3 extends over 15 amino acids. The CDR3 DNA sequence: TGTGCCAGCAGCTCGGGGACTTTCTCCTACAATGAGCAGTTCTTC. This codes for CASSSGTFSYNEQFF.

About this clone itself: One junction end does not reproduce the germline sequence, and a read error may be involved. This rearrangement joins TRBV28 to TRBJ1-3; 9 bases agree with TRBD1. The CDR3 consists of 15 residues. CDR1 MDHEN and CDR2 SYDVKM come from the germline V gene. DNA of the CDR3: TGTGCCAGCAGTTCTACAGGGGGCTCTGGAAACACCATGTATTTT. Its translation: CASSSTGGSGNTMYF.

The chain links TRBV6-5 to TRBJ1-3, with TRBD1 as a possible D gene (6 bases). The germline CDR1 and CDR2 sequences are MNHEY and SVGAGI. The CDR3 totals 15 residues. The V and J ends lost 5 bases and 0 bases respectively, with 11 bases between them. The CDR3 spells CASSADSTSGNTIYF. In nucleotides, the CDR3 is TGTGCCAGCAGTGCGGACAGTACCTCTGGAAACACCATATATTTT.

The chain couples TRBV11-2 to TRBJ1-2; D is uncertain. The CDR3 consists of 12 residues. Germline V gene data show CDR1 as SGHAT and CDR2 as FQNNGV. The germline V and J ends were trimmed by 1 base and 8 bases, with 8 bases remaining between them. CDR3 amino acids: CASSLGLEGYTF. Here the CDR3 DNA reads TGTGCCAGCAGCTTAGGCCTAGAAGGCTACACCTTC.

CDR3 residues: CASSPTGDSNTEAFF. The CDR3 nucleotides are TGCGCCAGCAGTCCGACAGGGGACTCGAACACTGAAGCTTTCTTT. The genes are TRBV5-1 and TRBJ1-1, with TRBD1 matching over 8 bases. CDR3 length equals 15 residues. CDR1 is SGHRS, CDR2 YFSETQ, per germline. V gave up 5 bases and J gave up 1 base; unmatched junction bases: 7.

The V gene is TRBV19, the J gene TRBJ1-2; 10 bases are shared with TRBD1. Germline loops: CDR1 LNHDA, CDR2 SQIVND (reference sequence). The CDR3 is made up of 16 amino acids. The trim removed 5 bases at V and 0 bases at J, leaving 6 bases unmatched. CDR3 region: CASSLTGTGANYGYTF. The CDR3 DNA is TGTGCCAGTAGTCTAACCGGGACAGGGGCTAACTATGGCTACACCTTC. Based on the CDR3 plus reference TRBV19 and TRBJ1-2, the full variable domain is DGGITQSPKYLFRKEGQNVTLSCEQNLNHDAMYWYRQDPGQGLRLIYYSQIVNDFQKGDIAEGYSVSREKKESFPLTVTSAQKNPTAFYLCASSLTGTGANYGYTFGSGTRLTVV.

Only one count was recorded for this clone. The chain carries TRBV7-2 and TRBJ2-7, with D possibly being TRBD1 (5 bases). Germline V gene sequence: CDR1 SGHTA, CDR2 FQGNSA. The V gene lost 6 bases and the J gene lost 1 base, with 13 bases spanning the gap. The CDR3 spans 14 residues. CDR3: CASSTQGGSYEQYF. CDR3 DNA: TGTGCCAGCAGTACTCAGGGCGGTTCCTACGAGCAGTACTTC.

The V call is TRBV5-1, the J call TRBJ1-2; D gene ambiguous. This CDR3 has 14 residues. Germline values: CDR1 SGHRS, CDR2 YFSETQ. Trimming stripped 4 bases from V and 7 bases from J, with 17 bases between. The CDR3 nucleotides are TGCGCCAGCAGCCTCATGACTGGCGTTCGTGGCTACACCTTC. As protein: CASSLMTGVRGYTF.

V usage is TRBV6-1 and J usage is TRBJ2-1; the D gene is possibly TRBD2 (6 bases). Germline loops: CDR1 MNHNS, CDR2 SASEGT. V was shortened by 4 bases and J by 13 bases, with 14 bases between the two germline ends. The CDR3 sequence is 12 residues long. Written as DNA, the CDR3 is TGTGCCAGCAGTGTCACTAGCTTCAGTCAGTTCTTC. Its protein is CASSVTSFSQFF.

The CDR3 DNA sequence: TGTGCCAGCAGCTTAGATTCAGGGCTAATCACTGAAGCTTTCTTT. It encodes CASSLDSGLITEAFF. This chain links TRBV7-9 with TRBJ1-1; TRBD1 might be the D (5 bases). This CDR3 has 15 residues. Germline assignment: CDR1 SEHNR and CDR2 FQNEAQ (reference sequence). Trimming stripped 1 base from V and 4 bases from J, with 13 bases between.

The chain joins TRBV28 to TRBJ2-1; TRBD1 matches at 8 bases. The J segment lost 7 bases and the V segment lost 7 bases, leaving 12 bases of the junction unmatched. From germline, CDR1 is MDHEN and CDR2 SYDVKM. CDR3 length: 15 residues. The CDR3 loop reads CASNKAGGRGNEQFF. CDR3 DNA: TGTGCCAGCAACAAGGCAGGGGGCCGGGGGAATGAGCAGTTCTTC.

The chain recombines TRBV6-1 with TRBJ1-3, with D possibly TRBD1 on 5 matching bases. The CDR3 covers 15 residues. Germline V gene sequence: CDR1 MNHNS, CDR2 SASEGT. V was cut by 4 bases and J by 3 bases, with 13 bases left in between. CDR3 residues: CASSGWSRVGNTIYF. CDR3 in DNA: TGTGCCAGCAGTGGGTGGTCCAGGGTTGGAAACACCATATATTTT.

This sequence joins TRBV19 and TRBJ2-1; TRBD2 matches 7 bases. This CDR3 comprises 15 residues. The ends lost 1 base at V and 10 bases at J; junction bases unmatched: 10. CDR1 and CDR2 from the germline V gene are LNHDA and SQIVND (reference sequence). The CDR3, as DNA: TGTGCCAGTAGTATAGCGGGAACGGGAGGAGGAGAGCAGTTCTTC. Encoded protein: CASSIAGTGGGEQFF.

The V gene is TRBV7-2, the J gene TRBJ1-1; the D is unclear. CDR1 is SGHTA and CDR2 is FQGNSA in the germline V gene. Trimming took 6 bases from V and 0 from J, leaving 11 bases between them. There are 14 residues in the CDR3. Here the CDR3 DNA reads TGTGCCAGCAGTTCCCAAGACATGAACACTGAAGCTTTCTTT. Its protein product is CASSSQDMNTEAFF.